The next 7 T cell receptor beta chains were all read from a single sample in a study of PD-1 blockade in classical Hodgkin lymphoma. Assay used: immunoSEQ multiplex PCR; TCRdb lists only in-frame clones, some missing. The sample shows under 30,000 clones, roughly 92% of them seen only once. Time point of the sample: newly diagnosed, previously untreated cHL patient sample. Source material: peripheral blood mononuclear cells (PBMCs). These TCRs come from a human donor with classical Hodgkin lymphoma.

The V call is TRBV28, the J call TRBJ2-7; unclear D gene. Between the trimmed V and J ends, which lost 7 bases and 0 bases, there was a span of 4 bases. Germline assignment: CDR1 MDHEN and CDR2 SYDVKM. There are 11 residues in the CDR3. The CDR3 DNA sequence: TGTGCCAGCAAGGGCTCCTACGAGCAGTACTTC. This translates into CASKGSYEQYF.

The V gene is TRBV4-2, the J gene TRBJ1-5, with D perhaps TRBD1 (5 bases). CDR3 length: 16 amino acids. Germline V gene sequence: CDR1 LGHNA, CDR2 YNFKEQ. Trimming removed 1 base from V and 9 bases from J, with 19 bases in between. CDR3 amino acids: CASSQALGQGGRPQHF. In nucleotides, the CDR3 is TGTGCCAGCAGCCAAGCTCTGGGGCAGGGAGGTAGGCCCCAGCATTTT.

V and J are TRBV18 and TRBJ2-1, with TRBD2 matching over 8 bases. The CDR3 covers 12 residues. CDR1 and CDR2 (germline): KGHSH, LQKENI. Trimming at V came to 5 bases and at J to 9 bases, leaving 3 bases not matched to a gene. CDR3 loop: CASSAAGGEQFF. Written as DNA, the CDR3 is TGTGCCAGCTCAGCGGCGGGGGGTGAGCAGTTCTTC.

The chain carries TRBV19 and TRBJ2-7; D is possibly TRBD1 (5 bases). The CDR3 consists of 12 residues. Trimming cost V 4 bases and J 2 bases, with 6 bases left between them. In germline, CDR1 is LNHDA, CDR2 SQIVND (reference sequence). The CDR3 spells CASSTRAYEQYF. DNA of the CDR3: TGTGCCAGTAGTACCAGGGCCTACGAGCAGTACTTC. Complete variable domain (other parts from reference TRBV19 and TRBJ2-7): DGGITQSPKYLFRKEGQNVTLSCEQNLNHDAMYWYRQDPGQGLRLIYYSQIVNDFQKGDIAEGYSVSREKKESFPLTVTSAQKNPTAFYLCASSTRAYEQYFGPGTRLTVT.

This clone was seen only a few times. The chain links TRBV6-1 to TRBJ2-7; tentative D call: TRBD2 (5 bases). Trimming pared 6 bases from V and 4 bases from J, leaving 10 bases between. Germline loops: CDR1 MNHNS, CDR2 SASEGT. The length of the CDR3 is 12 residues. CDR3 coding DNA: TGTGCCAGCAGCGGCGGGCGATACGAGCAGTACTTC. Amino acids: CASSGGRYEQYF.

The gene calls are TRBV7-9 and TRBJ2-3, with D hard to call. The CDR3 consists of 12 residues. V lost 4 bases and J lost 7, with 9 bases in between. Germline CDR1 and CDR2: SEHNR and FQNEAQ (reference sequence). Written as DNA, the CDR3 is TGTGCCAGCAGCTCCCTGGGGTATACGCAGTATTTT. This translates into CASSSLGYTQYF.

V and J are TRBV7-9 and TRBJ2-2; the D is unclear. With 5 bases removed from V and 6 bases from J, the gap between germline ends came to 7 bases. Germline loops: CDR1 SEHNR, CDR2 FQNEAQ (reference sequence). The CDR3 extends over 12 amino acids. CDR3 region: CASSPGSGELFF. Written as DNA, the CDR3 is TGTGCCAGCAGCCCCGGATCCGGGGAGCTGTTTTTT.